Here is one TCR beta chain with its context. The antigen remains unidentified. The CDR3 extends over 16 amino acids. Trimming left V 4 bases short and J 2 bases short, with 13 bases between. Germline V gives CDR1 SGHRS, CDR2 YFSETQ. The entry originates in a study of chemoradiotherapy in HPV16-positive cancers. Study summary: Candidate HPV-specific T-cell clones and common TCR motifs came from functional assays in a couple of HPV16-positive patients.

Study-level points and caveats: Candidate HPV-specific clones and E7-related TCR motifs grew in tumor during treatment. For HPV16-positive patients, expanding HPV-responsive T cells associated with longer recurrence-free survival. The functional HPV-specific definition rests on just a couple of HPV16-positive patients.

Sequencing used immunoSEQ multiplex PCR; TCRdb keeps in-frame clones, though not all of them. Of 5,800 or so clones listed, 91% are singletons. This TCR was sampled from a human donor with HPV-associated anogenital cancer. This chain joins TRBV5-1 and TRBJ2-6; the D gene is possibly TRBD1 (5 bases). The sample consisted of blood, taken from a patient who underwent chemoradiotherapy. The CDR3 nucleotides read TGCGCCAGCAGCCCAAGGGAAGGGGCTGGGGCCAACGTCCTGACTTTC. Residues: CASSPREGAGANVLTF. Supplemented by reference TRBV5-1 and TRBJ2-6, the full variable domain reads KAGVTQTPRYLIKTRGQQVTLSCSPISGHRSVSWYQQTPGQGLQFLFEYFSETQRNKGNFPGRFSGRQFSNSRSEMNVSTLELGDSALYLCASSPREGAGANVLTFGAGSRLTVL.